A single T cell receptor beta chain is shown here with its context. Its cognate antigen is unknown. This entry is derived from a study of beta chain features in type 1 diabetes. Study overall: Analysis included around 110,000,000 sorted cells drawn from all samples.

Isolated RNA was reverse transcribed in full, so expressed TCRB transcripts were sequenced. Profiling relied on immunoSEQ multiplex PCR, and the TCRdb table lists in-frame clones only, not all of them. The data show 120,000 to 150,000 clones, under 11% seen once. Points from the study as a whole: Cells with high TCR expression could be over-represented by cDNA sequencing. When VDJ junctions were examined, type 1 diabetes patients showed fewer insertions and more deletions.

The sequence was obtained from a man aged 18 to 35 in good health. Sequenced material: naive CD4+ T cells from blood.

As DNA, the CDR3 is TGTGCCAGCAGCTTAGCCGGCGACAGTTCTAGCTACGAGCAGTACTTC. Protein sequence: CASSLAGDSSSYEQYF. This chain links TRBV7-6 with TRBJ2-7, with TRBD1 as a possible D gene (5 bases). In germline, CDR1 is SGHVS, CDR2 FNYEAQ. This CDR3 comprises 16 residues. V lost 0 bases and J 3 bases, leaving 15 bases between the germline ends. The entire variable domain, with the rest obtained from reference TRBV7-6 and TRBJ2-7, is as follows: GAGVSQSPRYKVTKRGQDVALRCDPISGHVSLYWYRQALGQGPEFLTYFNYEAQQDKSGLPNDRFSAERPEGSISTLTIQRTEQRDSAMYRCASSLAGDSSSYEQYFGPGTRLTVT.